One sample yielded the 3 T cell receptor beta chains listed below, sequenced in a study of response to subunit inactivated influenza vaccine. TCRdb re-called the RT-PCR reads through MiXCR, storing one row per CDR3 protein. The table records about 570,000 distinct CDR3 sequences, roughly 10% of them present only once. Separately, the same data were catalogued under a study of T cells expressing NK-cell markers. This second study notes: In generating TCR beta cDNA, 5'RACE template switching with UMIs was used.

Sequencing was performed on PBMCs from blood, taken on the day of vaccination. The origin of the receptors is a man in his fifties who received an inactivated influenza vaccine.

This clonotype was seen more than once but under ten times. The chain links TRBV9 to TRBJ2-3; D is tentatively TRBD1 or TRBD2 (5 bases each). CDR3 length: 18 amino acids. Germline lookup yields CDR1 SGDLS and CDR2 YYNGEE. Trimming removed 0 bases at V and 0 bases at J, with 17 bases between. CDR3 residues: CASSVATRVGRSTDTQYF. The CDR3 DNA follows: TGTGCCAGCAGCGTAGCTACGAGGGTGGGACGGAGCACAGATACGCAGTATTTT.

The chain carries TRBV7-2 and TRBJ1-1; 7 bases agree with TRBD1. Losses at the gene ends were 3 bases for V and 4 bases for J; bases not matched to a gene: 5. The CDR3 is 14 amino acids. CDR1 and CDR2 (germline): SGHTA, FQGNSA. In nucleotides, the CDR3 is TGTGCCAGCAGCTTGAAACAGGGGACCACTGAAGCTTTCTTT. It yields the protein CASSLKQGTTEAFF.

This clonotype turned up a few times. The rearrangement uses TRBV5-1 and TRBJ2-7; D is unclear. The CDR3 runs to 14 residues. Trimming removed 2 bases at V and 2 bases at J, with 11 bases between. Germline V gives CDR1 SGHRS, CDR2 YFSETQ. CDR3 sequence reads: CASSLGGKTYEQYF. The DNA for the CDR3 is TGCGCCAGCAGCTTAGGTGGAAAGACCTACGAGCAGTACTTC.